Listed below are T cell receptor beta chains from one sample, sequenced in a study of blood T cell repertoires in COVID-19. TCRdb's copy holds only in-frame clones and misses some; the assay was immunoSEQ multiplex PCR. Among 44,000 or so clones listed, 69% were seen once. Material for sequencing was peripheral blood. The receptors were gathered from a man aged 80 or over with acute or convalescent COVID-19. Both conserved end residues are part of each CDR3. The D gene is left open where the match is weak. Only part of the rows carry a size: once, few, many, or a class if the clone is expanded.

. TRBJ2-1 TRBD1 13 TRBV7-6 CASRLTGLHEQFF TGTGCCAGCAGATTGACAGGGCTTCATGAGCAGTTCTTC
. TRBJ1-1 . 15 TRBV6-5 CASTDIGHRNTEAFF TGTGCCAGCACCGACATCGGCCACCGGAACACTGAAGCTTTCTTT
few TRBJ2-7 . 12 TRBV25-1 CASTGVEDEQYF TGTGCCAGCACGGGTGTTGAGGACGAGCAGTACTTC
few TRBJ2-1 . 13 TRBV21-1 CASSSGIYNEQFF TGTGCCAGCAGCAGCGGGATTTACAATGAGCAGTTCTTC
. TRBJ2-2 TRBD1 16 TRBV3-1/TRBV3-2 CASSPTGTGRTGELFF TGTGCCAGCAGCCCTACCGGGACAGGCCGCACCGGGGAGCTGTTTTTT
. TRBJ2-2 . 17 TRBV19 CASSISLGASNTGELFF TGTGCCAGTAGTATTTCGTTGGGGGCCTCGAACACCGGGGAGCTGTTTTTT
. TRBJ2-7 TRBD2 15 TRBV5-4 CASSEGLAGAYEQYF TGTGCCAGCAGCGAGGGACTAGCGGGGGCGTACGAGCAGTACTTC
. TRBJ2-7 . 16 TRBV6-1 CASSERSQGSGYEQYF TGTGCCAGCAGTGAAAGAAGTCAGGGGTCAGGCTACGAGCAGTACTTC
. TRBJ1-2 . 13 TRBV2 CASSPRANYGYTF TGTGCCAGCAGCCCGAGGGCTAACTATGGCTACACCTTC
. TRBJ2-5 . 17 TRBV10-3 CAISDQSRTVNQETQYF TGTGCCATCAGTGACCAGTCGAGGACAGTCAACCAAGAGACCCAGTACTTC
. TRBJ1-2 . 13 TRBV7-9 CASSLQQGGGYTF TGTGCCAGCAGCTTGCAACAGGGCGGCGGCTACACCTTC
. TRBJ1-2 TRBD1 15 TRBV14 CASSQQGARVYGYTF TGTGCCAGCAGCCAACAGGGGGCGCGGGTCTATGGCTACACCTTC
. TRBJ2-1 . 16 TRBV4-1 CASISLFGRGNNEQFF TGCGCCAGCATCTCCCTATTTGGGCGGGGTAACAATGAGCAGTTCTTC
. TRBJ2-1 . 14 TRBV2 CASSEPDSNNEQFF TGTGCCAGCAGTGAACCGGACAGCAACAATGAGCAGTTCTTC